This TCR beta chain was identified during a study of blood T cell repertoires in COVID-19. Whole-study context: Collection of acute and convalescent COVID-19 samples took place in the United States, Italy and Spain.

Looked up from germline, CDR1 is SGHRS and CDR2 is YFSETQ. The length of the CDR3 is 14 residues. Between the trimmed V and J ends, which lost 3 bases and 0 bases, there was a span of 7 bases. The authors' processing: For nucleated cells, counts were estimated from reference gene primer amplification. The assay was immunoSEQ multiplex PCR, and TCRdb's table has in-frame clones only and misses some. V and J calls and clone size are copied from that table; D and trimming were computed from the DNA. The sample lists about 200,000 clones; 65% to 90% were seen once. The TCR sequence derives from a man in his forties or fifties with acute or convalescent COVID-19. The chain carries TRBV5-1 and TRBJ1-3, with unresolved D. Sequenced material: peripheral blood. CDR3: CASSSGFSGNTIYF. CDR3 coding DNA: TGCGCCAGCAGCTCGGGGTTCTCTGGAAACACCATATATTTT.